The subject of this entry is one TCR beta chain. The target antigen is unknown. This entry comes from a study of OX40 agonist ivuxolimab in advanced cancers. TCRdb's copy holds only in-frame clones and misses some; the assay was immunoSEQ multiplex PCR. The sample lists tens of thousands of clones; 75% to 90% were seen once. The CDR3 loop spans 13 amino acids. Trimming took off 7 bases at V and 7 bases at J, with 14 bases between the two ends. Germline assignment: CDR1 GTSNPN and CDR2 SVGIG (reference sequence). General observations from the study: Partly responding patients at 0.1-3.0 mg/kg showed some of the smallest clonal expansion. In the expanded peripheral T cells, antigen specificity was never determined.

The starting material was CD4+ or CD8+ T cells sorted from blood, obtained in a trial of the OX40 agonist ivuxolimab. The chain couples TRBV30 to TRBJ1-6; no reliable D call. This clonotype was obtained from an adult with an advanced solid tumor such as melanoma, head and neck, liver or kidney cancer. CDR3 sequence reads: CAYMGGSNSPLHF. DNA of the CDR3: TGTGCCTACATGGGCGGCTCCAATTCACCCCTCCACTTT.